A selection of T cell receptor beta chains follows, all from one sample in a study of early T cells in non-severe SARS-CoV-2 infection. MiXCR, run by TCRdb on the 5' RACE reads, gives a single entry per CDR3 protein. Among under 90,000 distinct CDR3 sequences listed, around 15% were seen once. Source material: whole blood. The receptor source for this set is an adult who was a healthcare worker with PCR-confirmed SARS-CoV-2 infection or an uninfected control (not recorded which). The CDR3 runs from the conserved cysteine through the conserved F or W. The D gene is left open where the match is weak. Expanded clones are given a class, and other clones once, few, many or no size at all.

D gene: TRBD2
clone size: many
V gene: TRBV5-4
J gene: TRBJ2-7
CDR3 protein: CASSSSGGYYEQYF
CDR3 DNA: TGTGCCAGCAGCTCCAGCGGGGGTTACTACGAGCAGTACTTC

D gene: TRBD1
clone size: -
V gene: TRBV5-6
J gene: TRBJ1-4
CDR3 protein: CASSDRQGRGKLFF
CDR3 DNA: TGTGCCAGCAGCGATCGACAGGGGCGCGGAAAACTGTTTTTT

D gene: TRBD1
clone size: -
V gene: TRBV7-7
J gene: TRBJ1-5
CDR3 protein: CASSNGQDQPQHF
CDR3 DNA: TGTGCTAGCAGCAATGGACAGGATCAGCCCCAGCATTTT

D gene: -
clone size: -
V gene: TRBV6-5
J gene: TRBJ2-1
CDR3 protein: CATKEGNEQFF
CDR3 DNA: TGTGCCACGAAGGAGGGCAATGAGCAGTTCTTC

D gene: -
clone size: -
V gene: TRBV30
J gene: TRBJ2-3
CDR3 protein: CAWSSTHTDTQYF
CDR3 DNA: TGTGCCTGGAGTAGCACTCACACAGATACGCAGTATTTT

D gene: -
clone size: many
V gene: TRBV7-6
J gene: TRBJ2-1
CDR3 protein: CASSLASNSYNEQFF
CDR3 DNA: TGTGCCAGCAGCTTAGCGTCGAACTCCTACAATGAGCAGTTCTTC

D gene: TRBD2
clone size: -
V gene: TRBV4-2
J gene: TRBJ2-5
CDR3 protein: CASSPGLAGVSPQETQYF
CDR3 DNA: TGTGCCAGCAGCCCGGGACTAGCGGGGGTATCCCCACAAGAGACCCAGTACTTC

D gene: -
clone size: few
V gene: TRBV7-6
J gene: TRBJ1-4
CDR3 protein: CASSPGEGAEEFTNEKLFF
CDR3 DNA: TGTGCCAGCAGCCCCGGGGAAGGGGCAGAGGAGTTCACTAATGAAAAACTGTTTTTT

D gene: -
clone size: few
V gene: TRBV6-2/TRBV6-3
J gene: TRBJ1-1
CDR3 protein: CASITGTNTEAFF
CDR3 DNA: TGTGCCAGCATCACCGGGACGAACACTGAAGCTTTCTTT

D gene: TRBD2
clone size: few
V gene: TRBV6-4
J gene: TRBJ2-3
CDR3 protein: CASSETKRGGPDTQYF
CDR3 DNA: TGTGCCAGCAGTGAAACGAAGCGGGGGGGACCAGATACGCAGTATTTT